A single TCR beta chain is shown here with its context. Its specificity is unknown. The sample originates from a study of cytomegalovirus exposure and HLA in healthy donors. Across the whole study: Of all 400 or so donors who were genotyped, 75% to 90% belonged to the Caucasian-associated ancestry cluster. Notes on the study in general: In vitro experiments confirmed that three CMV-associated chains were specific for CMV antigens.

PCR employed 60 Vbeta and 13 Jbeta primers. In the study's own analysis: The count from a later analysis was roughly 80 million unique TCR beta chains, around 10 million of them shared. Sequencing used immunoSEQ multiplex PCR; TCRdb keeps in-frame clones, though not all of them. V and J calls and clone size are those listed in that table; D and trimming were worked out from the DNA. This sample has approximately 85,000 clones, with about four fifths found just once. The ends lost 7 bases at V and 9 bases at J; junction bases unmatched: 13. CDR1 and CDR2 (germline): SGHAT, FQNNGV. The length of the CDR3 is 16 residues. Nominally healthy donors provided the samples, though records likely missed some immune exposures.

V is TRBV11-2 and J is TRBJ2-1, with 12 bases aligning to TRBD2. The sequence was collected from a man in his fifties or sixties in good health and CMV-seropositive. Specimen: PBMCs. Written as DNA, the CDR3 is TGTGCCAGCACCCCACCTAGCGGGAGGGCCATAGGTGAGCAGTTCTTC. This gives the protein CASTPPSGRAIGEQFF.